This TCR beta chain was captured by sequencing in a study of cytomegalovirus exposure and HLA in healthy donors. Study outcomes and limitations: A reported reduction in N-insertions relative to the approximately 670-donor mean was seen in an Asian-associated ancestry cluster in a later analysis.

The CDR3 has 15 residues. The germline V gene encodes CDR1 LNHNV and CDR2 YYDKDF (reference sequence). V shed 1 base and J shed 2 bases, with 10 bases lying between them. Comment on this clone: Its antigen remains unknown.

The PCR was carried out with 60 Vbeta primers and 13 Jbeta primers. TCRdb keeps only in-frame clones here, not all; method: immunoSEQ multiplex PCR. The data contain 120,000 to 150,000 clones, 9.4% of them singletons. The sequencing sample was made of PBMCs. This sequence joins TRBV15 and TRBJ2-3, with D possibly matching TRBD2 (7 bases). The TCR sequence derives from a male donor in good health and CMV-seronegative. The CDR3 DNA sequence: TGTGCCACCAGCAGAGGCGGGGGCTACACAGATACGCAGTATTTT. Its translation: CATSRGGGYTDTQYF. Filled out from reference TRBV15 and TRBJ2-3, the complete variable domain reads DAMVIQNPRYQVTQFGKPVTLSCSQTLNHNVMYWYQQKSSQAPKLLFHYYDKDFNNEADTPDNFQSRRPNTSFCFLDIRSPGLGDTAMYLCATSRGGGYTDTQYFGPGTRLTVL.